This TCR beta chain was documented in a study of siplizumab effects on memory and regulatory T cells. V dropped 5 bases and J dropped 1 base, with 12 bases sitting between them. This CDR3 contains 15 residues. Germline V gene lookup returns CDR1 MNHNY and CDR2 SVGAGI (reference sequence). The table lists this clone with many counts. About 9.5 x 10^4 TCR templates underwent assay in each sample. Clones were read by immunoSEQ multiplex PCR, and TCRdb kept only the in-frame ones, dropping some. The data show more than 85,000 clones, around 90% seen once. The chain joins TRBV6-6 to TRBJ1-5; D gene uncertain. The specimen was CD4+ T cells sorted from blood. The clonotype was recovered from a human donor in good health. Some clones in this sample may be carry-over from other donors' samples. This chain's CDR3 is CASSDRTGSNQPQHF. Here the CDR3 DNA reads TGTGCCAGCAGTGACCGGACGGGGAGCAATCAGCCCCAGCATTTT.